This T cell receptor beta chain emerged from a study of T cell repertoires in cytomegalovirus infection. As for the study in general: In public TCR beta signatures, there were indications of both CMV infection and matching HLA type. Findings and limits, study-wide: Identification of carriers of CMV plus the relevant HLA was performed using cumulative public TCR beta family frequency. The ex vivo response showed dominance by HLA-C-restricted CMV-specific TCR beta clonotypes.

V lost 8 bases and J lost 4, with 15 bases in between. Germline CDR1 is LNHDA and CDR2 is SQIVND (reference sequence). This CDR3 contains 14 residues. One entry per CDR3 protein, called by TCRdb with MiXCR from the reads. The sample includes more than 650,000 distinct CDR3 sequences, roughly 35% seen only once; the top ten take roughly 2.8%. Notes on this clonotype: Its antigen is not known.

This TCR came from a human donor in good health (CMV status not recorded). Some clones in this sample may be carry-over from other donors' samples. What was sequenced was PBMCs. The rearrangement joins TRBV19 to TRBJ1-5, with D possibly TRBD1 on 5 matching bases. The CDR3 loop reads CASAGGGGNQPQHF. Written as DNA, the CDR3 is TGTGCCAGTGCTGGGGGGGGGGGGAATCAGCCCCAGCATTTT.